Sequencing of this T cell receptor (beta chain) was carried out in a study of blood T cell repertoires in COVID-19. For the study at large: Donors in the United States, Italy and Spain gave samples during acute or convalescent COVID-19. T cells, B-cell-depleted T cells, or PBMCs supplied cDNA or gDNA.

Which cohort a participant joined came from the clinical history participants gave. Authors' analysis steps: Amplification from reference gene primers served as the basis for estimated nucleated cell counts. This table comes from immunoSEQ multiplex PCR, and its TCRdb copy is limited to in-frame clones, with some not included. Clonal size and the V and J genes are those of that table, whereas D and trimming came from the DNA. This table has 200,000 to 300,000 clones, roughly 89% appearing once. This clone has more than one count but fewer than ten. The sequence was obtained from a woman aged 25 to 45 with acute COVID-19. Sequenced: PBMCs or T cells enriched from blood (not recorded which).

The DNA for the CDR3 is TGTGCCTGGAGACCAGACAGAGCTGGTCAGCCCCAGCATTTT. This sequence encodes CAWRPDRAGQPQHF. This chain joins TRBV30 and TRBJ1-5, with a tentative D call TRBD1 (5 bases). Deletions cut 3 bases from V and 6 bases from J, with 15 bases between. Germline V gene data show CDR1 as GTSNPN and CDR2 as SVGIG (reference sequence). The CDR3 runs to 14 residues.